This T cell receptor beta chain was profiled in a study of T-cell reconstitution after alpha-beta-depleted transplantation in children. Preparing the TCRbeta library involved the use of unique molecular identifiers. TCRdb passed the PCR reads through MiXCR, listing each CDR3 protein once. This table holds around 420,000 distinct CDR3 sequences, 15% to 20% found once. Germline-derived CDR1 and CDR2 are SGHVS and FQNEAQ. V was clipped by 1 base and J by 8 bases; unmatched bases: 14. This CDR3 spans 18 amino acids. This rearrangement joins TRBV7-8 to TRBJ2-1; 10 nucleotides align to TRBD2. The sequenced sample was PBMCs, mostly from graft donor cells, obtained 360 days after TCRalphabeta/CD19-depleted stem cell transplant. This TCR was sampled from a boy under three years old who had a stem cell transplant for Wiskott-Aldrich syndrome, so the T cells may come from the graft donor. CDR3 DNA: TGTGCCAGCAGCTTAGTGATAAGCGGGGGGGACTTCTATGATGAGCAGTTCTTC. Translating it yields CASSLVISGGDFYDEQFF.